Listed here are 9 T cell receptor beta chains from one sample, sequenced in a study of cytomegalovirus exposure and HLA in healthy donors. The study ran its PCR with 60 Vbeta and 13 Jbeta primers. The table came from immunoSEQ multiplex PCR; TCRdb's copy has only in-frame clones and leaves some out. The data hold some 180,000 clones, with 76% observed a single time. Sample: PBMCs. These receptor sequences come from a man aged 18 to 30 in good health and CMV-seronegative.

V gene TRBV28 combines with J gene TRBJ2-2; D is perhaps TRBD1 (5 bases). The V end lost 1 base, the J end lost 2 bases, and 11 bases lay between the germline ends. Germline assignment: CDR1 MDHEN and CDR2 SYDVKM. The CDR3 loop spans 16 amino acids. The CDR3 loop is CASSLSGLSNTGELFF. CDR3 nucleotides: TGTGCCAGCAGTTTATCAGGGTTGTCCAACACCGGGGAGCTGTTTTTT.

This chain connects TRBV4-1 to TRBJ2-5, with 8 bases lining up with TRBD1. The junction had 16 bases not matched to a gene; V was cut back by 0 bases and J by 10 bases. The length of the CDR3 is 17 residues. Germline lookup yields CDR1 MGHRA and CDR2 YSYEKL. The CDR3 region has the DNA TGCGCCAGCAGCCAAGAACCGTTTGGACAGGGCCATGGAGACCAGTACTTC. Amino acid sequence: CASSQEPFGQGHGDQYF.

The chain joins TRBV7-9 to TRBJ2-7; weak D call: TRBD1 (5 bases). Per germline, CDR1 SEHNR and CDR2 FQNEAQ (reference sequence). Between the trimmed V and J ends, which lost 5 bases and 2 bases, there was a span of 13 bases. This CDR3 has 14 residues. Here the CDR3 reads CASSATGGPYEQYF. As DNA, the CDR3 is TGTGCCAGCAGCGCAACAGGTGGGCCCTACGAGCAGTACTTC.

J is TRBJ1-1 and V is TRBV5-1; TRBD1 matches at 7 bases. Trimming removed 5 bases from V and 1 base from J; junction bases left unmatched: 8. CDR1 is SGHRS, CDR2 YFSETQ, per germline. This CDR3 is built from 15 residues. CDR3 in amino acids: CASRTGAAKNTEAFF. DNA for the CDR3: TGCGCCAGCAGAACAGGGGCCGCGAAGAACACTGAAGCTTTCTTT.

The chain employs TRBV2 and TRBJ1-4; D not certain. The CDR3 extends over 14 amino acids. V lost 1 base, J lost 4 bases, and 7 bases lay in between. CDR1 is SNHLY, CDR2 FYNNEI, per germline. The CDR3 sequence is CASSEGALNEKLFF. The CDR3 region has the DNA TGTGCCAGCAGTGAAGGGGCCCTTAATGAAAAACTGTTTTTT.

The chain uses TRBV6-5 and TRBJ2-1; TRBD2 aligns across 14 bases. Trimming at V came to 4 bases and at J to 6 bases, leaving 5 bases not matched to a gene. CDR1 MNHEY and CDR2 SVGAGI come from the germline V gene. CDR3 length: 16 residues. CDR3 nucleotides: TGTGCCAGCAGTTCTCCGGGACTAGCGGGAGCCAATGAGCAGTTCTTC. Translated, it gives CASSSPGLAGANEQFF.

The chain is built from TRBV5-6 and TRBJ2-1; D unresolved. The V gene's germline CDR1 is SGHDT and CDR2 YYEEEE. V shed 3 bases and J shed 9 bases, with 19 bases lying between them. The CDR3 covers 15 residues. The chain's CDR3 is CASSSQAVGAGEQFF. CDR3 sequence (DNA): TGTGCCAGCAGCTCACAAGCTGTTGGAGCCGGTGAGCAGTTCTTC. Full variable domain (outside the CDR3, taken from reference TRBV5-6 and TRBJ2-1): DAGVTQSPTHLIKTRGQQVTLRCSPKSGHDTVSWYQQALGQGPQFIFQYYEEEERQRGNFPDRFSGHQFPNYSSELNVNALLLGDSALYLCASSSQAVGAGEQFFGPGTRLTVL.

The chain joins TRBV7-9 to TRBJ2-5; 10 bases map to TRBD2. From germline, CDR1 is SEHNR and CDR2 FQNEAQ (reference sequence). This CDR3 spans 15 amino acids. After removal of 6 bases from V and 5 bases from J, the junction contained 9 bases not matched to a gene. CDR3 sequence (DNA): TGTGCCAGCAGAGCTAGCGGGGGAGGCGACGAGACCCAGTACTTC. Protein product: CASRASGGGDETQYF.

This clone has a handful of counts. The chain carries TRBV11-2 and TRBJ2-7; D is ambiguous. Germline values: CDR1 SGHAT, CDR2 FQNNGV. Trimming shortened V by 5 bases and J by 7 bases, and 9 bases separated the two germline ends. The CDR3 is 11 residues long. The CDR3 nucleotides read TGTGCCAGCAGCCCGTTATCGGAGCAGTACTTC. It encodes CASSPLSEQYF.